A selection of T cell receptor beta chains follows, all from one sample in a study of cytomegalovirus exposure and HLA in healthy donors. Profiled with immunoSEQ multiplex PCR; TCRdb holds only in-frame clones, not every one. The data show approximately 240,000 clones, about four fifths seen once. The sample comprised PBMCs. Source of these receptors: a woman in her thirties or forties in good health and CMV-seropositive. CDR3s include the opening cysteine and the closing phenylalanine or tryptophan. D genes are given only for firm matches. A clone size is listed for some rows: how often the clone was seen (once, few, many), or a class if it is expanded.

TRBV7-7,TRBD1,TRBJ2-7,NA,TGTGCCAGCAGCCCGACAGGGTTGGGCAACGAGCAGTACTTC,CASSPTGLGNEQYF
TRBV19,NA,TRBJ1-5,NA,TGTGCCAGTACCTTGGGACACCTACCCAATCAGCCCCAGCATTTT,CASTLGHLPNQPQHF
TRBV29-1,TRBD1,TRBJ1-2,NA,TGCAGCGTTGAAATAGGGGGCGGGGATGGCTACACCTTC,CSVEIGGGDGYTF
TRBV30,TRBD1,TRBJ1-2,NA,TGTGCCTGGAAGGCGAGGACAGGTTGGAATTTCTCCTACACCTTC,CAWKARTGWNFSYTF
TRBV13,TRBD2,TRBJ2-1,NA,TGTGCCAGCAGCTTAACTAGCGGGAGGGTGCGGGAGCAGTTCTTC,CASSLTSGRVREQFF
TRBV5-1,NA,TRBJ2-7,NA,TGCGCCAGCAGCTTCGCAGGGTCTGACGAGCAGTACTTC,CASSFAGSDEQYF
TRBV5-6,TRBD1,TRBJ2-1,NA,TGTGCCAGCAGCTCTACCTGGACAGGGGGGGACTACAATGAGCAGTTCTTC,CASSSTWTGGDYNEQFF
TRBV9,TRBD2,TRBJ2-3,NA,TGTGCCAGCACCCCAGGGGCGGGGGGGCGCGCAGATACGCAGTATTTT,CASTPGAGGRADTQYF
TRBV12-5,NA,TRBJ2-5,NA,TGTGCTAGTGGTTTGGGCAGCCAAGAGACCCAGTACTTC,CASGLGSQETQYF
TRBV6-5,NA,TRBJ1-1,NA,TGTGCCAGCAGTTACTCTAGGGGGAACACTGAAGCTTTCTTT,CASSYSRGNTEAFF
TRBV6-1,TRBD2,TRBJ2-3,NA,TGTGCCAGTCTCCCCGGGGGGTCGCACGATACGCAGTATTTT,CASLPGGSHDTQYF
TRBV19,TRBD1,TRBJ2-5,NA,TGTGCCAGTAGTTCTCAGGGGGCGAGTCGGACCCAGTACTTC,CASSSQGASRTQYF
TRBV18,TRBD1,TRBJ1-2,NA,TGTGCCAGCTCACCCGGCAGGGGGCCTAACCATGGCTACACCTTC,CASSPGRGPNHGYTF
TRBV7-9,NA,TRBJ1-1,NA,TGTGCCAGCAGCTTAGGGGGCCAGGAGCCTGAAGCTTTCTTT,CASSLGGQEPEAFF
TRBV19,TRBD1,TRBJ2-7,NA,TGTGCCAGTAGGCCGGACAGGTTGCTAGGGGGGCAGTACTTC,CASRPDRLLGGQYF
TRBV5-8,NA,TRBJ1-5,NA,TGTGCCAGCAGAAGAGCGAATCAGCCTCAGCATTTT,CASRRANQPQHF
TRBV4-1,TRBD2,TRBJ2-1,NA,TGCGCCAGCAGCCAAAACGCCGTACTAGCGGGACGCAATGAGCAGTTCTTC,CASSQNAVLAGRNEQFF
TRBV19,NA,TRBJ1-1,NA,TGTGCCAGTACCCCCCCCGGGACAAGGAACACTGAAGCTTTCTTT,CASTPPGTRNTEAFF
TRBV6-6,NA,TRBJ1-1,NA,TGTGCCAGCGAGACGGACAGGAACACTGAAGCTTTCTTT,CASETDRNTEAFF
TRBV5-6,TRBD1,TRBJ2-7,NA,TGTGCCAGCAGGACTGTGGGACAGTCGGTCGAGCAGTACTTC,CASRTVGQSVEQYF
TRBV2,NA,TRBJ2-4,NA,TGTGCCAGCAGCCGGGAGCAATTAGCCAAAAACATTCAGTACTTC,CASSREQLAKNIQYF
TRBV12-5,NA,TRBJ2-2,NA,TGTGCTAGTGGTTTGGTACAGGGTCCCACCGGGGAGCTGTTTTTT,CASGLVQGPTGELFF
TRBV30,TRBD1,TRBJ1-2,NA,TGTGCCTGGAGCTCCGGGACAGTCTATGGCTACACCTTC,CAWSSGTVYGYTF
TRBV6-1,NA,TRBJ2-2,NA,TGTGCCAGCAGTGAAAGGGTGAGCGGCACCGGGGAGCTGTTTTTT,CASSERVSGTGELFF
TRBV6-5,NA,TRBJ1-2,few,TGTGCCAGCAGTTACCAATCACAGGGTAACTATGGCTACACCTTC,CASSYQSQGNYGYTF
TRBV5-1,NA,TRBJ2-1,NA,TGCGCCAGCAGCTTGGGGACTCCCTCCTACAATGAGCAGTTCTTC,CASSLGTPSYNEQFF
TRBV7-2,NA,TRBJ1-2,NA,TGTGCCAGCAGCTTAGTTCGGTCAGGGGAGGGCTACACCTTC,CASSLVRSGEGYTF
TRBV12-5,TRBD1,TRBJ2-7,NA,TGTGCTAGTGGTTTGGTATACGTAGGGACAGGGGGCACCTACGAGCAGTACTTC,CASGLVYVGTGGTYEQYF
TRBV10-1,TRBD1,TRBJ2-7,NA,TGCGCCAGCAGTGCCAGAGGACAGGGGGGTCGCGAGCAGTACTTC,CASSARGQGGREQYF
TRBV4-1,NA,TRBJ1-4,few,TGCGCCAGCAGCCAAGATGCGCCAGGGGCCGCCGATTCGGGTGTGGAAAAACTGTTTTTT,CASSQDAPGAADSGVEKLFF
TRBV11-1,TRBD1,TRBJ2-7,NA,TGTGCCAGTCTACCGGGACAGGGAATCGCCTACGAGCAGTACTTC,CASLPGQGIAYEQYF
TRBV5-1,TRBD2,TRBJ2-7,NA,TGCGCCAGCAGCTGGGGACCGCGGGGGACCTACGAGCAGTACTTC,CASSWGPRGTYEQYF
TRBV29-1,NA,TRBJ2-1,NA,TGCAGCGTCCGCGGGACTTCCGAGCAGTTCTTC,CSVRGTSEQFF
TRBV30,NA,TRBJ1-5,few,TGTGCCTGGAGCCCTATCCCCCAGCATTTT,CAWSPIPQHF
TRBV7-9,NA,TRBJ1-2,NA,TGTTCCAGCAGCTTACCGACAGCGTATGGCTACACCTTC,CSSSLPTAYGYTF
TRBV5-1,NA,TRBJ2-3,NA,TGCGCCAGCAGCTTGGAGTCGGGCGGGACTAGCACAGATACGCAGTATTTT,CASSLESGGTSTDTQYF
TRBV7-2,NA,TRBJ2-7,NA,TGTGCCATCACGACAGCCTACGAGCAGTACTTC,CAITTAYEQYF
TRBV9,NA,TRBJ2-6,NA,TGTGCCAGCAGCCCCACAGGAACTGGAGCCAACGTCCTGACTTTC,CASSPTGTGANVLTF
TRBV21-1,NA,TRBJ1-1,few,TGTGCCAGCAGCAAGGTCACCAGGGTAAGGCCTGAAGCTTTCTTT,CASSKVTRVRPEAFF
TRBV5-1,NA,TRBJ1-1,NA,TGCGCCAGCAGCTTGGTGCAGGTGAACACTGAAGCTTTCTTT,CASSLVQVNTEAFF
TRBV2,NA,TRBJ2-7,NA,TGTGCCAGCGCAGAAGCCGGGACTCAATACGAGCAGTACTTC,CASAEAGTQYEQYF
TRBV7-9,TRBD1,TRBJ1-2,NA,TGTGCCAGCAGGGGACAGGGCCCCATGGGCTACACCTTC,CASRGQGPMGYTF
TRBV5-8,NA,TRBJ1-6,NA,TGTGCCAGCAGCCCGAAGCGTGAGGTTTCACCCCTCCACTTT,CASSPKREVSPLHF
TRBV5-4,TRBD1,TRBJ1-1,NA,TGTGCCAGCAGCCCCTCAGGGGGCGCCACTGAAGCTTTCTTT,CASSPSGGATEAFF
TRBV13,NA,TRBJ2-1,few,TGTGCCAGCAGCTTCGCGGGGCTCAATGAGCAGTTCTTC,CASSFAGLNEQFF
TRBV29-1,NA,TRBJ2-7,NA,TGCAGCGCCGCCGAGGCCTACGAGCAGTACTTC,CSAAEAYEQYF
TRBV14,NA,TRBJ1-2,NA,TGTGCCAGCAGCCCAGGGACACTCTATGGCTACACCTTC,CASSPGTLYGYTF
TRBV10-2,TRBD1,TRBJ2-2,NA,TGCGCCAGCACCTCGGACAGGAGGTCTGGGGAGCTGTTTTTT,CASTSDRRSGELFF
TRBV7-9,NA,TRBJ2-7,NA,TGTTCCAGCAGCTTAGTCGGAGGGAACGAGCAGTACTTC,CSSSLVGGNEQYF
TRBV5-1,NA,TRBJ2-2,NA,TGCGCCAGCAGCTTGGGAGTCGGGAGTAACACCGGGGAGCTGTTTTTT,CASSLGVGSNTGELFF
TRBV5-6,NA,TRBJ2-5,NA,TGTGCCAGCAGCACTGGACAGCCGACGATGGGGGAGCAGTACTTC,CASSTGQPTMGEQYF